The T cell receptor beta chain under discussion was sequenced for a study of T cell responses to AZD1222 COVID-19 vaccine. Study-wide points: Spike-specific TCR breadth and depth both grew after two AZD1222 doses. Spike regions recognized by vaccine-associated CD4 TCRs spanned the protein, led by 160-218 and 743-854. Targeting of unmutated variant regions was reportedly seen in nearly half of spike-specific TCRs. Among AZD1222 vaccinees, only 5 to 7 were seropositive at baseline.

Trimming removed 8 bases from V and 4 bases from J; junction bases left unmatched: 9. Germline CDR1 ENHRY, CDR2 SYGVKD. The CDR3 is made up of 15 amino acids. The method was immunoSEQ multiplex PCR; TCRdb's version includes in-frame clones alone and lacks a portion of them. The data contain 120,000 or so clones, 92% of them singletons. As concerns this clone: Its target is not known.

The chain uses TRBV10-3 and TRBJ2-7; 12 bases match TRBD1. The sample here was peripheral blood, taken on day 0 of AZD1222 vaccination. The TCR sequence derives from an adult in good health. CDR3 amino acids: CAIAVGTGGGYEQYF. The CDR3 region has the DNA TGTGCCATCGCGGTAGGGACAGGGGGCGGGTACGAGCAGTACTTC.